This TCR beta chain was identified in a study of blood T cell repertoires in COVID-19. Germline-derived CDR1 and CDR2 are SGDLS and YYNGEE. V lost 0 bases and J 0 bases, leaving 10 bases between the germline ends. This CDR3 region has 15 residues. Sequencing was performed with immunoSEQ multiplex PCR; in TCRdb, only in-frame clones are kept and a portion is missing. The sample records 80,000 to 100,000 clones, approximately 90% being singletons. The sequenced sample was peripheral blood. This clonotype was obtained from a human donor with active COVID-19. The donor label of this sample is uncertain. The genes are TRBV9 and TRBJ2-7; possibly TRBD2 for D (5 bases). The DNA for the CDR3 is TGTGCCAGCAGCGTAGATGCTAGCCTCTCCTACGAGCAGTACTTC. Its protein is CASSVDASLSYEQYF. The variable domain in full, completed from reference TRBV9 and TRBJ2-7, reads DSGVTQTPKHLITATGQRVTLRCSPRSGDLSVYWYQQSLDQGLQFLIQYYNGEERAKGNILERFSAQQFPDLHSELNLSSLELGDSALYFCASSVDASLSYEQYFGPGTRLTVT.